The present T cell receptor beta chain was sequenced within a study of blood T cell repertoires in COVID-19. Using immunoSEQ multiplex PCR, the repertoire was profiled, and TCRdb retains in-frame clones only, with some absent. This table holds 55,000 to 90,000 clones, around nine tenths found once. The CDR3 has 14 amino acids. Germline CDR1 reads LNHDA; CDR2 reads SQIVND (reference sequence). Trimming cost V 4 bases and J 4 bases; bases outside gene matches: 6. The chain uses TRBV19 and TRBJ2-7, with 8 bases lining up with TRBD1. This sequence originates from a woman aged 55 to 70 with acute or convalescent COVID-19. Sequenced: peripheral blood. The CDR3 nucleotides are TGTGCCAGTAGTACCGGGACAGGACTTTACGAGCAGTACTTC. It yields the protein CASSTGTGLYEQYF.